This T cell receptor beta chain was sequenced in a study of post-analysis software for immune sequencing data. A note on this clonotype: Its specificity is not known. An end of the junction does not agree with germline; a read error may underlie this.

Included in the TCR beta cDNA libraries were unique molecular identifiers. From the PCR reads, TCRdb called clonotypes with MiXCR, one entry per CDR3 protein. The sample records 400,000 to 500,000 distinct CDR3 sequences, approximately 37% being singletons. Study observations and caveats: By F measure, samples from a shared preparation batch strongly co-clustered. There were a few TRBV segments more frequent in patients than controls, and TRBV5-6, TRBV5-1 and TRBV20-1 were among them. Significantly decreased normalized Chao1 diversity was recorded for multiple sclerosis patients relative to controls.

CDR3 length equals 14 residues. CDR1 and CDR2 from the germline V gene are SGHDN and FVKESK. This receptor was obtained from a girl under 10 years old with multiple sclerosis. The specimen sequenced was blood. V is TRBV14 and J is TRBJ2-7; D remains unclear. The CDR3 sequence: CASSQEYSSYGQYF. DNA for the CDR3: TGTGCCAGCAGCCAAGAATACAGCTCCTACGGGCAGTACTTC. The full variable domain, its missing parts supplied by reference TRBV14 and TRBJ2-7, is EAGVTQFPSHSVIEKGQTVTLRCDPISGHDNLYWYRRVMGKEIKFLLHFVKESKQDESGMPNNRFLAERTGGTYSTLKVQPAELEDSGVYFCASSQEYSSYGQYFGPGTRLTVT.